This T cell receptor beta chain emerged from a study of T cell responses to AZD1222 COVID-19 vaccine. TCRdb keeps only in-frame clones here, not all; method: immunoSEQ multiplex PCR. Of some 140,000 clones detected, 93% appear once; the ten largest clones hold around 5.4%. This CDR3 has 14 residues. J gave up 5 bases and V 3 bases, and 3 bases lay outside the gene matches. Germline V gives CDR1 KGHSH, CDR2 LQKENI. The sequencing used peripheral blood, collected on day 0 of AZD1222 vaccination. The receptor was derived from an adult in good health. The chain links TRBV18 to TRBJ1-4; 7 nucleotides line up with TRBD1. In DNA form, the CDR3 reads TGTGCCAGCTCACCGGGCAGGGGGAATGAAAAACTGTTTTTT. Residues: CASSPGRGNEKLFF.